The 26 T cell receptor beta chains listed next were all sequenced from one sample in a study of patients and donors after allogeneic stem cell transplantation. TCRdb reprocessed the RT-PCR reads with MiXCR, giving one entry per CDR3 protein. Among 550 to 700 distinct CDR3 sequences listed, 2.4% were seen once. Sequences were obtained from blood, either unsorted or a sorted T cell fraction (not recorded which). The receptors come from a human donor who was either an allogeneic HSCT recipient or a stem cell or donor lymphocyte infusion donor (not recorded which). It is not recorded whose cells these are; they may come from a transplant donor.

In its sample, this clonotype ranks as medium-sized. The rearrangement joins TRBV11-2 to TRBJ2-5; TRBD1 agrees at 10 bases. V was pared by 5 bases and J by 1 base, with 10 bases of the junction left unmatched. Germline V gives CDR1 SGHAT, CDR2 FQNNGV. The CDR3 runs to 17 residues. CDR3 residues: CASSTGTGQGFQETQYF. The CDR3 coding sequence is TGTGCCAGCAGCACTGGGACGGGACAGGGGTTCCAAGAGACCCAGTACTTC.

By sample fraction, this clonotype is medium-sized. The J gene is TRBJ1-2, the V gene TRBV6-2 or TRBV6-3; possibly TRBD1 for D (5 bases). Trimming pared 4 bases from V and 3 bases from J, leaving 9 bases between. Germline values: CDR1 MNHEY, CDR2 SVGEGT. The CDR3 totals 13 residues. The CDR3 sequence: CASSWWDDYGYTF. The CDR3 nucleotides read TGTGCCAGCAGTTGGTGGGACGACTATGGCTACACCTTC.

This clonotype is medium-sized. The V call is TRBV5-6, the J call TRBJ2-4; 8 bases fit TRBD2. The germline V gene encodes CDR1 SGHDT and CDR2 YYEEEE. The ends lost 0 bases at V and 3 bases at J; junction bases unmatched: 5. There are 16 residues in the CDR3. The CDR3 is CASSLGAGEIKNIQYF. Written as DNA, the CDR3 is TGTGCCAGCAGCTTGGGAGCGGGAGAAATCAAAAACATTCAGTACTTC.

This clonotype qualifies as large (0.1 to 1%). The CDR3 protein is CASSSGTSIYEQYF. The DNA for the CDR3 is TGTGCCAGCAGCTCCGGGACTAGCATCTACGAGCAGTACTTC. The rearrangement uses TRBV6-2 or TRBV6-3 and TRBJ2-7; 9 positions match TRBD2. The CDR3 is 14 residues long. CDR1 and CDR2 from the germline V gene are MNHEY and SVGEGT. Unmatched junction bases numbered 6, after V lost 6 bases and J lost 3 bases.

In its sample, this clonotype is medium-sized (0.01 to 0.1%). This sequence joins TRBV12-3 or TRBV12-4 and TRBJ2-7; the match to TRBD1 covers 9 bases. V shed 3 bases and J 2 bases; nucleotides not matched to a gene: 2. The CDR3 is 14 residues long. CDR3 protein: CASSFGTGTYEQYF. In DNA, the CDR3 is TGTGCCAGCAGTTTTGGGACAGGGACCTACGAGCAGTACTTC.

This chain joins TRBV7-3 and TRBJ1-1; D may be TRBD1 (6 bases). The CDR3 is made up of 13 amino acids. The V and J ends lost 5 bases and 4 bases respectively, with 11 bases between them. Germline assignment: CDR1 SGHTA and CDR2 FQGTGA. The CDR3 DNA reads TGTGCCAGCAGCGTCGGACAGATCACTGAAGCTTTCTTT. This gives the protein CASSVGQITEAFF.

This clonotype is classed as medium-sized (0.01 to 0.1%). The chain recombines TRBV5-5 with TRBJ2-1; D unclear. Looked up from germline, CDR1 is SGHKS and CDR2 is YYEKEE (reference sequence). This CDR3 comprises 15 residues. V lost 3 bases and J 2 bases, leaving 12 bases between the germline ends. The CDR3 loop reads CASSSHLSTYNEQFF. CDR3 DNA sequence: TGTGCCAGCAGCTCACACTTAAGCACCTACAATGAGCAGTTCTTC. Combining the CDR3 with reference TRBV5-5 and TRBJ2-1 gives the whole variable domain DAGVTQSPTHLIKTRGQQVTLRCSPISGHKSVSWYQQVLGQGPQFIFQYYEKEERGRGNFPDRFSARQFPNYSSELNVNALLLGDSALYLCASSSHLSTYNEQFFGPGTRLTVL.

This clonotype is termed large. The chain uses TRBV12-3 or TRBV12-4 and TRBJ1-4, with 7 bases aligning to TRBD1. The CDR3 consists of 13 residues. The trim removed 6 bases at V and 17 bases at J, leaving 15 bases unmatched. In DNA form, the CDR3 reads TGTGCCAGCAGCCTAACAGGGGAGACGCCTGAATTTTTT. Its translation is CASSLTGETPEFF.

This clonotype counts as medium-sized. The CDR3 sequence: CASSPESTDTQYF. The CDR3 region has the DNA TGTGCCAGCAGCCCGGAGAGCACAGATACGCAGTATTTT. The J gene is TRBJ2-3, the V gene TRBV6-5; no clear D gene. This CDR3 is 13 amino acids long. The germline V gene has CDR1 MNHEY and CDR2 SVGAGI. V was shortened by 6 bases and J by 0 bases, with 7 bases between the two germline ends.

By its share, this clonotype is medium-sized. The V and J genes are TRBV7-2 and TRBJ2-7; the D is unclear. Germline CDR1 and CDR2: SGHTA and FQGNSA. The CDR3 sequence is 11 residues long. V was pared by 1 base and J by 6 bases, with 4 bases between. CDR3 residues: CASSLESEQYF. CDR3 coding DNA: TGTGCCAGCAGCTTAGAGTCCGAGCAGTACTTC. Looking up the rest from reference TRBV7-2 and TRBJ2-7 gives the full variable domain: GAGVSQSPSNKVTEKGKDVELRCDPISGHTALYWYRQSLGQGLEFLIYFQGNSAPDKSGLPSDRFSAERTGGSVSTLTIQRTQQEDSAVYLCASSLESEQYFGPGTRLTVT.

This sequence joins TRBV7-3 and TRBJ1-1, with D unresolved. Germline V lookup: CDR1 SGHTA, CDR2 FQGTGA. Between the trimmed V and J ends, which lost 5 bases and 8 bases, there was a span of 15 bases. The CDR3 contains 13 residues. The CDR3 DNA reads TGTGCCAGCAGCCCCAGTAACGCAGCGGAAGCTTTCTTT. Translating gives CASSPSNAAEAFF.

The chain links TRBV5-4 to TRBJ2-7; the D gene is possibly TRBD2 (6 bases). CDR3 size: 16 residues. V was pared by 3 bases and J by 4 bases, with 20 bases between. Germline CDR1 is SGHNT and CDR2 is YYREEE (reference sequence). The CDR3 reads CASSWHPSGEIYEQYF. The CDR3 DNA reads TGTGCCAGCAGCTGGCATCCCTCGGGGGAGATATACGAGCAGTACTTC. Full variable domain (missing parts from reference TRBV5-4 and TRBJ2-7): ETGVTQSPTHLIKTRGQQVTLRCSSQSGHNTVSWYQQALGQGPQFIFQYYREEENGRGNFPPRFSGLQFPNYSSELNVNALELDDSALYLCASSWHPSGEIYEQYFGPGTRLTVT.

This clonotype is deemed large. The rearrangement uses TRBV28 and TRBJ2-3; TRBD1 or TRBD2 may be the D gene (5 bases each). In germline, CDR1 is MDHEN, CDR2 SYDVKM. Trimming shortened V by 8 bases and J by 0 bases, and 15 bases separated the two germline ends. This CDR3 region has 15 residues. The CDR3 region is CASRDLERSTDTQYF. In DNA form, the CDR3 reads TGTGCCAGCCGGGACCTCGAAAGAAGCACAGATACGCAGTATTTT.

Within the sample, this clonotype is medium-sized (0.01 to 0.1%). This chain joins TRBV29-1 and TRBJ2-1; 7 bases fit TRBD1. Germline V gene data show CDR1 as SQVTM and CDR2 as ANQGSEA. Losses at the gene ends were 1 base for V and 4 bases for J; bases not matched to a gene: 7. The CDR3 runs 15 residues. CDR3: CSVEVWDSGYNEQFF. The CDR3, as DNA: TGCAGCGTTGAAGTTTGGGACAGTGGTTACAATGAGCAGTTCTTC.

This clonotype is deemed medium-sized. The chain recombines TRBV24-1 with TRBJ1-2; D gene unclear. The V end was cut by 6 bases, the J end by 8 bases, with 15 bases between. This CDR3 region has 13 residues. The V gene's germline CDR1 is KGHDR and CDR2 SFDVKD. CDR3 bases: TGTGCCACCAGTCCGGGGATCCGTCGGGGCTACACCTTC. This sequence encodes CATSPGIRRGYTF.

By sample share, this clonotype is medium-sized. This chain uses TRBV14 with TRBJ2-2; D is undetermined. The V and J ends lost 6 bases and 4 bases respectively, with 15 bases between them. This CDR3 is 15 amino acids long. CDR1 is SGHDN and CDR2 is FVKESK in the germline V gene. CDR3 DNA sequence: TGTGCCAGCAGGCCCGCCGGCCTGGGCACCGGGGAGCTGTTTTTT. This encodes CASRPAGLGTGELFF.

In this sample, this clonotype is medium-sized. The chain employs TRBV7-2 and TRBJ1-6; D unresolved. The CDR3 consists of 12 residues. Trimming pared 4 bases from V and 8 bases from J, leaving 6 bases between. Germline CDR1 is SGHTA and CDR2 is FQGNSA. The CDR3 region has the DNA TGTGCCAGCAGCTCAGCCTATTCACCCCTCCACTTT. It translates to CASSSAYSPLHF.

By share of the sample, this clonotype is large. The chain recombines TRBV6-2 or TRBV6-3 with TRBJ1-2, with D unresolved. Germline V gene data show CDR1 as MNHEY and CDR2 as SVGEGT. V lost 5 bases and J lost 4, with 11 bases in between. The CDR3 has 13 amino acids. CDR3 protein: CASSPGIFYGYTF. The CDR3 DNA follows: TGTGCCAGCAGTCCCGGGATCTTCTATGGCTACACCTTC.

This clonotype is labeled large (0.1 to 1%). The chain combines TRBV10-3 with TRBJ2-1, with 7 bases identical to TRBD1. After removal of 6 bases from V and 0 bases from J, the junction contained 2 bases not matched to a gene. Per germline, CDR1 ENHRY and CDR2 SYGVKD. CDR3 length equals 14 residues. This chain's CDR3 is CAISRDSSYNEQFF. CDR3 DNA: TGTGCCATCAGCCGGGACAGCTCCTACAATGAGCAGTTCTTC.

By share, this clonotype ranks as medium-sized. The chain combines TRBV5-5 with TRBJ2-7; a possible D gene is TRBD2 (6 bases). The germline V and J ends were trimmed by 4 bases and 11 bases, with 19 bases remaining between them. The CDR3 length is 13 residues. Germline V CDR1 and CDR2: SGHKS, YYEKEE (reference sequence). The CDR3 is CASSLGLEGIEYF. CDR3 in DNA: TGTGCCAGCAGCCTGGGCTTGGAGGGAATAGAGTACTTC.

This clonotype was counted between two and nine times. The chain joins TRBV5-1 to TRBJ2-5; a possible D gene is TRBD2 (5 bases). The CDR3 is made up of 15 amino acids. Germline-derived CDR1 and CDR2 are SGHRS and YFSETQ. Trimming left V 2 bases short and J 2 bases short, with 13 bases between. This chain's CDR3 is CASSFGGERQETQYF. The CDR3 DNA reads TGCGCCAGCAGCTTTGGAGGCGAGCGGCAAGAGACCCAGTACTTC.

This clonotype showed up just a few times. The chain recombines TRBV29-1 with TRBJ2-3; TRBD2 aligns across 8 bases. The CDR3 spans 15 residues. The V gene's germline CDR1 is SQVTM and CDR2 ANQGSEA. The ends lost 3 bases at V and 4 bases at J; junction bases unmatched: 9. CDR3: CSVDSSGGIADTQYF. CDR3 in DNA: TGCAGCGTTGATTCCTCGGGAGGGATCGCAGATACGCAGTATTTT.

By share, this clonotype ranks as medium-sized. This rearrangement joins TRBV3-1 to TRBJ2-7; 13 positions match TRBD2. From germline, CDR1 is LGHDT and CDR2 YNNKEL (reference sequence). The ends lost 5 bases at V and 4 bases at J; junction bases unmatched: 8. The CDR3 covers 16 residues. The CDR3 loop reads CASSGGLAGALYEQYF. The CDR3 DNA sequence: TGTGCCAGCAGCGGCGGACTAGCGGGAGCTCTTTACGAGCAGTACTTC.

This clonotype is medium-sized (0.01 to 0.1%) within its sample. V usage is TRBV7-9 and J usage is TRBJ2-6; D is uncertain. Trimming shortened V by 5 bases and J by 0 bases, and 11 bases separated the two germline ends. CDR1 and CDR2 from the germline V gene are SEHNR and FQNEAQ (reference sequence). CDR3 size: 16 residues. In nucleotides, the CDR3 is TGTGCCAGCAGCCCTTGGGCCAGCTCTGGGGCCAACGTCCTGACTTTC. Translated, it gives CASSPWASSGANVLTF.

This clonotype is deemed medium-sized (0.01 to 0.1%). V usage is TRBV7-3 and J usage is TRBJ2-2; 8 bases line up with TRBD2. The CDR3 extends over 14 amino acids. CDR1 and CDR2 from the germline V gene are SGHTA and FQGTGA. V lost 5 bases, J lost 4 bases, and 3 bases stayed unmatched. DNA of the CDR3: TGTGCCAGCAGCACGAGCGGGAGCACCGGGGAGCTGTTTTTT. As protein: CASSTSGSTGELFF.

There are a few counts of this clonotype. The CDR3 bases are TGTGCCAGCAGTTACTCGCTGGGACAGGAACCTAGCACAGATACGCAGTATTTT. Translating gives CASSYSLGQEPSTDTQYF. This chain connects TRBV6-2 or TRBV6-3 to TRBJ2-3, with TRBD1 matching over 8 bases. CDR3 length equals 18 residues. The junction had 8 bases not matched to a gene; V was cut back by 0 bases and J by 0 bases. In germline, CDR1 is MNHEY, CDR2 SVGEGT.